Listed below are T cell receptor beta chains from one sample, sequenced in a study of CD8 T cells in ankylosing spondylitis. A single record per CDR3 protein comes from TCRdb applying MiXCR to the 5' RACE reads. The sample consists of 200,000 to 250,000 distinct CDR3 sequences, roughly 24% of them appearing once. The source material was blood, either unsorted or a sorted T cell fraction (not recorded which). These receptors originate from a male donor with ankylosing spondylitis or in good health (not recorded which). Each CDR3 is given with its conserved first and last residue. The D gene is left open where the match is weak. Size tells how often a clone was seen (once, few, many) or the class of an expanded clone, and some rows leave it out.

abundance	v_gene	d_gene	j_gene	CDR3aa	CDR3nt
many	TRBV15	.	TRBJ2-2	CATSRDRASGELFF	TGTGCCACCAGCAGAGATCGGGCGTCCGGGGAGCTGTTTTTT
few	TRBV12-3/TRBV12-4	.	TRBJ2-7	CASTPGLGTGYEQYF	TGTGCCAGCACCCCGGGGTTAGGGACTGGCTACGAGCAGTACTTC
few	TRBV29-1	.	TRBJ2-6	CSVQGTGANVLTF	TGCAGCGTCCAGGGGACTGGGGCCAACGTCCTGACTTTC
.	TRBV12-3/TRBV12-4	TRBD2	TRBJ2-1	CTFTHPTSGRAQSYNEQFF	TGTACCTTCACCCACCCGACTAGCGGGAGGGCCCAATCCTACAATGAGCAGTTCTTC
many	TRBV6-6	.	TRBJ1-1	CASSQQVGTEAFF	TGTGCCAGCAGTCAACAGGTGGGCACTGAAGCTTTCTTT
.	TRBV7-8	.	TRBJ2-2	CASSLRTGSGLFF	TGTGCCAGCAGCTTGCGCACGGGGTCGGGGCTGTTTTTT
many	TRBV5-1	.	TRBJ1-5	CASSLESGAQPQHF	TGCGCCAGCAGCTTGGAGTCGGGGGCTCAGCCCCAGCATTTT
many	TRBV5-1	.	TRBJ1-5	CASSPGQLKGNQPQHF	TGCGCCAGCAGTCCCGGACAGCTCAAAGGGAATCAGCCCCAGCATTTT
once	TRBV20-1	.	TRBJ2-7	CSARYPDQGKFSYEQYF	TGCAGTGCTAGATACCCAGACCAGGGAAAATTCTCCTACGAGCAGTACTTC
few	TRBV7-2	TRBD2	TRBJ2-5	CASSPGGLAVETQYF	TGTGCCAGCAGCCCCGGGGGACTAGCGGTAGAGACCCAGTACTTC
.	TRBV10-3	.	TRBJ2-3	CAVSVGSASTDTQYF	TGTGCCGTCAGTGTGGGTAGCGCGAGCACAGATACGCAATATTTT
many	TRBV9	TRBD2	TRBJ2-5	CASSEGLAEQETQYF	TGTGCCAGCAGCGAGGGACTAGCGGAACAAGAGACCCAGTACTTC
many	TRBV7-2	.	TRBJ2-7	CASSSPKSARDYEQYF	TGTGCCAGCAGCTCCCCTAAATCGGCCAGGGACTACGAGCAGTACTTC
few	TRBV12-3/TRBV12-4	TRBD1	TRBJ2-1	CASSLQGAWVDEQFF	TGTGCCAGCAGTTTGCAGGGGGCCTGGGTAGATGAGCAGTTCTTC
.	TRBV3-1	TRBD1	TRBJ2-3	CASSGRDRGRADTQYF	TGTGCCAGCAGCGGCCGGGACAGGGGACGGGCAGATACGCAGTATTTT
.	TRBV29-1	.	TRBJ2-7	CSVASGRRQYF	TGCAGCGTTGCTAGTGGGAGACGGCAGTACTTC
many	TRBV5-1	.	TRBJ2-1	CASSLGPSNEQFF	TGCGCCAGCAGCTTGGGACCCTCTAATGAGCAGTTCTTC
many	TRBV29-1	.	TRBJ2-3	CSVDETARNTQYF	TGCAGCGTTGACGAGACAGCCCGTAATACGCAGTATTTT